Described below is a single T cell receptor (beta chain) sequence and its context. Its antigen is as yet unknown. Per the germline V gene, CDR1 is MDHEN and CDR2 is SYDVKM. This CDR3 comprises 13 residues. V lost 7 bases and J 4 bases, leaving 10 bases between the germline ends. Here immunoSEQ multiplex PCR was the method, and the copy in TCRdb shows in-frame clones only, minus some. The sample lists 100,000 to 150,000 clones, about 90% occurring once. These data belong to a study of OX40 agonist ivuxolimab in advanced cancers. Regarding the study as a whole: Relative to CD4+ cells, CD8+ T cells on average had more expanded clones.

The source was CD4+ or CD8+ T cells sorted from blood, collected in a trial of the OX40 agonist ivuxolimab. V gene TRBV28 combines with J gene TRBJ2-2; D possibly matches TRBD1 or TRBD2 (5 bases each). The source of this sequence is an adult with an advanced solid tumor such as melanoma, head and neck, liver or kidney cancer. CDR3 residues: CASNVGVTGELFF. The CDR3, as DNA: TGTGCCAGCAACGTGGGGGTCACCGGGGAGCTGTTTTTT. Looking up the rest from reference TRBV28 and TRBJ2-2 gives the full variable domain: DVKVTQSSRYLVKRTGEKVFLECVQDMDHENMFWYRQDPGLGLRLIYFSYDVKMKEKGDIPEGYSVSREKKERFSLILESASTNQTSMYLCASNVGVTGELFFGEGSRLTVL.